This paragraph covers one T cell receptor beta chain sequence. The germline V and J ends were trimmed by 6 bases and 15 bases, with 15 bases remaining between them. In germline, CDR1 is ENHRY, CDR2 SYGVKD. The CDR3 is 12 amino acids. Profiling relied on immunoSEQ multiplex PCR, and the TCRdb table lists in-frame clones only, not all of them. The sample contains fewer than 300,000 clones, approximately 90% of which appear only once. The entry originates in a study of blood T cell repertoires in COVID-19. Study summary: Donors in the United States, Italy and Spain gave samples during acute or convalescent COVID-19. Nucleic acid was either cDNA or gDNA, and it came from T cells, B-cell-depleted T cells, or PBMCs.

The genes are TRBV10-3 and TRBJ1-6; D may be TRBD1 (6 bases). The receptor comes from a woman aged 25 to 39 who had recovered from COVID-19. The sequenced sample consisted of PBMCs or T cells enriched from blood (not recorded which). In DNA form, the CDR3 reads TGTGCCATCAGCAAGACAGGAGATCACCTCCACTTT. Translating it yields CAISKTGDHLHF.